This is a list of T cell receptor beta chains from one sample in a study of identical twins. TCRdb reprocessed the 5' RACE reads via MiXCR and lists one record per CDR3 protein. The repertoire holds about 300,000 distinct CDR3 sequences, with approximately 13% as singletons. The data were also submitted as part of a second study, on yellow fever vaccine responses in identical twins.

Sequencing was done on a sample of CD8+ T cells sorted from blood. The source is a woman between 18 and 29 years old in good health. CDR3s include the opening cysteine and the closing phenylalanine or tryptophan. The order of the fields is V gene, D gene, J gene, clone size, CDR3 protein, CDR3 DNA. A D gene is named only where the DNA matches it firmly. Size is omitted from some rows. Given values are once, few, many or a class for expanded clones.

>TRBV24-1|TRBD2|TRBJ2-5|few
CATSNSAGVYQETQYF
TGTGCCACCAGTAATTCAGCGGGAGTATACCAAGAGACCCAGTACTTC
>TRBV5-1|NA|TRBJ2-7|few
CASSLEGHSYEQYF
TGCGCCAGCAGCTTGGAGGGGCACTCCTACGAGCAGTACTTC
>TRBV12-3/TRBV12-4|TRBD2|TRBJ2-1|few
CASSLASGIYEQFF
TGTGCCAGCAGTTTAGCTAGCGGGATTTATGAGCAGTTCTTC
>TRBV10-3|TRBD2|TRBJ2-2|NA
CATGLAGATGELFF
TGTGCCACCGGACTAGCGGGAGCCACCGGGGAGCTGTTTTTT
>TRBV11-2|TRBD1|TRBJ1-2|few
CASSSSHRGTNYGYTF
TGTGCCAGCAGCTCGAGCCACAGGGGAACTAACTATGGCTACACCTTC
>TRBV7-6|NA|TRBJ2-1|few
CASSLVTGAGNEQFF
TGTGCCAGCAGCTTAGTAACGGGGGCTGGCAATGAGCAGTTCTTC
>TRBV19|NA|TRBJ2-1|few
CASSIPRALYNEQFF
TGTGCCAGTAGTATCCCCAGGGCCCTCTACAATGAGCAGTTCTTC
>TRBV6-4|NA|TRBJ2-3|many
CASSDKGTDTQYF
TGTGCCAGCAGTGACAAGGGCACAGATACGCAGTATTTT
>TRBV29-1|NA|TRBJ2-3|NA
CSVRRRREDTQYF
TGCAGCGTCCGGCGGAGGCGGGAAGATACGCAGTATTTT
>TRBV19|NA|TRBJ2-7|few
CASASSAGYEQYF
TGTGCCAGTGCCAGCTCGGCTGGCTACGAGCAGTACTTC
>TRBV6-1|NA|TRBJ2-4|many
CASSEAHGSAYIQYF
TGTGCCAGCAGTGAAGCGCACGGGAGTGCATACATTCAGTACTTC
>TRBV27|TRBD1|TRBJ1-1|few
CASITTRGRSEAFF
TGTGCCAGCATTACAACCAGGGGGCGGTCTGAAGCTTTCTTT
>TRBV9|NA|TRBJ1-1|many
CASSPPYPDTEAFF
TGTGCCAGCAGCCCCCCCTACCCGGACACTGAAGCTTTCTTT
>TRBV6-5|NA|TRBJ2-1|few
CASSFPTDLSSSYNEQFF
TGTGCCAGCAGTTTTCCGACGGACCTTTCGAGCTCCTACAATGAGCAGTTCTTC
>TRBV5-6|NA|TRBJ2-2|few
CASNRQENTGELFF
TGTGCCAGCAACCGACAGGAGAACACCGGGGAGCTGTTTTTT
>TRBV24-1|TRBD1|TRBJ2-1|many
CATSDLQSRDRGGGDEQFF
TGTGCCACCAGTGATTTACAGTCCCGGGACAGGGGAGGAGGTGATGAGCAGTTCTTC
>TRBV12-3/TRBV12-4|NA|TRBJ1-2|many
CASSFSQGLDYGYTF
TGTGCCAGCAGTTTCTCCCAGGGGCTAGACTATGGCTACACCTTC
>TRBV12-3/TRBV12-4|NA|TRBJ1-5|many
CASSEGEIGQPQHF
TGTGCCAGCAGTGAAGGGGAGATCGGTCAGCCCCAGCATTTT
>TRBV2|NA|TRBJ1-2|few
CASPPGTTLGYTF
TGTGCCAGCCCTCCGGGGACAACCCTGGGCTACACCTTC
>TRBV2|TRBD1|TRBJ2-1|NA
CASSERQGARNEQFF
TGTGCCAGCAGTGAAAGGCAGGGGGCGCGTAATGAGCAGTTCTTC
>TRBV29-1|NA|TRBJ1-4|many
CSVDGKDEKLFF
TGCAGCGTTGATGGAAAAGATGAAAAACTGTTTTTT
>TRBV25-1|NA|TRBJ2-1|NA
CASCGSGEQFF
TGTGCCAGCTGTGGATCAGGGGAGCAGTTCTTC
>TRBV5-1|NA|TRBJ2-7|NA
CASSLARLQTYEQYF
TGCGCCAGCAGCTTGGCCCGGCTACAGACCTACGAGCAGTACTTC
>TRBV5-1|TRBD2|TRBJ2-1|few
CASSPVSGGSYNEQFF
TGCGCCAGCAGCCCCGTTAGCGGGGGGTCCTACAATGAGCAGTTCTTC
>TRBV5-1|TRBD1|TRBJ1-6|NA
CASSFKGQQGANSPLHF
TGCGCCAGCAGCTTTAAGGGACAACAGGGGGCTAATTCACCCCTCCACTTT
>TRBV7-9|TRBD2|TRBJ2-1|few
CASRLSGSWNEQFF
TGTGCCAGCAGATTGAGCGGGAGTTGGAATGAGCAGTTCTTC
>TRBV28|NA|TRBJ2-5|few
CATSTGGNQETQYF
TGTGCCACCTCTACTGGCGGAAACCAAGAGACCCAGTACTTC
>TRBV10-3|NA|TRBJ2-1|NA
CAISWETVVGYNEQFF
TGTGCCATCAGTTGGGAAACAGTGGTGGGGTACAATGAGCAGTTCTTC
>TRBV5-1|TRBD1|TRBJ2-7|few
CASSLGITGVEQYF
TGCGCCAGCAGCTTGGGGATAACAGGGGTGGAGCAGTACTTC
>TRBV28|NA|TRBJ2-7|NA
CASSLASAPYEQYF
TGTGCCAGCAGTTTAGCTAGCGCACCCTACGAGCAGTACTTC
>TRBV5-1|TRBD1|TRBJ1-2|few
CASSPSLLGQGAFGYTF
TGCGCCAGCAGCCCCAGCTTACTAGGGCAGGGGGCTTTCGGCTACACCTTC
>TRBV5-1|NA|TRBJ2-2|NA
CASSFIGPGTGELFF
TGCGCCAGCAGCTTCATAGGCCCGGGAACCGGGGAGCTGTTTTTT
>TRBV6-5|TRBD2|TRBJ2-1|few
CASSYEVAGSYNEQFF
TGTGCCAGCAGTTATGAGGTAGCGGGGTCATACAATGAGCAGTTCTTC
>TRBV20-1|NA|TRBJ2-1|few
CSATSLGGSNNEQFF
TGCAGTGCTACCAGCCTCGGTGGTTCCAACAATGAGCAGTTCTTC
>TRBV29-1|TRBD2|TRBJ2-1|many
CSAPSGGGYNEQFF
TGCAGCGCGCCCAGTGGCGGGGGCTACAATGAGCAGTTCTTC
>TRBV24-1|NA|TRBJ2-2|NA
CATCSSATGELFF
TGTGCCACCTGCTCATCAGCCACCGGGGAGCTGTTTTTT
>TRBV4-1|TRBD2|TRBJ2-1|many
CASSRLSSGRALFFYNEQFF
TGCGCCAGCAGCCGTCTCTCTAGCGGGAGGGCCTTGTTCTTCTACAATGAGCAGTTCTTC
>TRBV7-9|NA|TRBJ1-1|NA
CASSLWGEGRGNTEAFF
TGTGCCAGCAGCTTATGGGGCGAGGGGCGCGGAAACACTGAAGCTTTCTTT
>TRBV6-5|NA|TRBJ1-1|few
CASSYGVDTEAFF
TGTGCCAGCAGTTACGGGGTGGACACTGAAGCTTTCTTT
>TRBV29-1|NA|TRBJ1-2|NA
CSVDGRATPNYGYTF
TGCAGCGTTGATGGTAGAGCAACCCCAAACTATGGCTACACCTTC
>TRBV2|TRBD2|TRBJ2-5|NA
CASPLTSGGPETQYF
TGTGCCAGCCCACTTACTAGCGGAGGTCCCGAAACCCAGTACTTC
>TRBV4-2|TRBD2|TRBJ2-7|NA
CASSHQLAASYEQYF
TGTGCCAGCAGCCATCAGCTAGCGGCGTCCTACGAGCAGTACTTC
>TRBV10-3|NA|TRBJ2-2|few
CAITQNPQSPGELFF
TGTGCCATCACCCAAAATCCGCAATCCCCCGGGGAGCTGTTTTTT
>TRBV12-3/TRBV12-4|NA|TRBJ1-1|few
CASASGSEAFF
TGTGCCAGCGCTTCGGGCTCTGAAGCTTTCTTT
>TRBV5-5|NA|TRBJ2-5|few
CASSFVGVQETQYF
TGTGCCAGCAGCTTCGTGGGGGTGCAAGAGACCCAGTACTTC
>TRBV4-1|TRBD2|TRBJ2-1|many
CASSRAASGGGDEQFF
TGCGCCAGCAGCCGTGCGGCTAGCGGGGGGGGGGATGAGCAGTTCTTC
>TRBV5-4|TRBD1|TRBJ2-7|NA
CASSHGDRAYEQYF
TGTGCCAGCAGCCACGGGGACAGGGCTTACGAGCAGTACTTC
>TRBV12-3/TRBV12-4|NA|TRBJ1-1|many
CASSPPAWNTEAFF
TGTGCCAGCAGCCCCCCCGCATGGAACACTGAAGCTTTCTTT
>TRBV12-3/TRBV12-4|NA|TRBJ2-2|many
CASSLGGLNTGELFF
TGTGCCAGCAGTTTAGGAGGGTTGAACACCGGGGAGCTGTTTTTT
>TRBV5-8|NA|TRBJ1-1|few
CASSLFLTANTEAFF
TGTGCCAGCAGCTTGTTCCTGACAGCGAACACTGAAGCTTTCTTT
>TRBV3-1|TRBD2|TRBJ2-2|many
CASSSLAGVNTGELFF
TGTGCCAGCAGTTCACTAGCGGGGGTTAACACCGGGGAGCTGTTTTTT
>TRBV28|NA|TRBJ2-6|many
CASTLRGSGANVLTF
TGTGCCAGCACCCTGAGGGGATCTGGGGCCAACGTCCTGACTTTC
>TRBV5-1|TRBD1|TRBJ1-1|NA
CASSSRGRRGTEAFF
TGCGCCAGTAGCTCCAGGGGGCGCAGGGGCACTGAAGCTTTCTTT
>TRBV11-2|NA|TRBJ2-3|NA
CASSFLGISTGTDTQYF
TGTGCCAGCAGCTTTTTGGGGATCTCAACAGGCACAGATACGCAGTATTTT
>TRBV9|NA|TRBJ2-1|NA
CASSATPYNEQFF
TGTGCCAGCAGCGCTACCCCCTACAATGAGCAGTTCTTC